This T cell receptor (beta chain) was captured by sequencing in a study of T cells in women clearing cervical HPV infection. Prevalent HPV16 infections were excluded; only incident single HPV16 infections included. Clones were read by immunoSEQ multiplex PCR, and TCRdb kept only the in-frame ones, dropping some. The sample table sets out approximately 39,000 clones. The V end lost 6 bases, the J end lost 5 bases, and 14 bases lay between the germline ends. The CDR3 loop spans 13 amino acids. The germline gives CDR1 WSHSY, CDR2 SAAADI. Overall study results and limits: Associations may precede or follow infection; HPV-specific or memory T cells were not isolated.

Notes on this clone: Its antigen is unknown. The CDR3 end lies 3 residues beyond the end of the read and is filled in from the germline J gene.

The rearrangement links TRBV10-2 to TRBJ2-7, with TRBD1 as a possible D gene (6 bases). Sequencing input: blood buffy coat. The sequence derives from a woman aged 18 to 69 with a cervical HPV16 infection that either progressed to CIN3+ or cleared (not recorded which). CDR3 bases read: TGCGCCAGCAGGAGAACAGGGTCCCACGAG. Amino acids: CASRRTGSHE. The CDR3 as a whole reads CASRRTGSHEQYF.